This T cell receptor (beta chain) was identified during a study of blood T cell repertoires in COVID-19. Study overall: Samples of COVID-19 (acute and convalescent) were obtained from the United States, Italy and Spain. In each case, the material was cDNA or gDNA derived from T cells, B-cell-depleted T cells, or PBMCs.

This clone was detected once. The V and J ends lost 0 bases and 2 bases respectively, with 14 bases between them. CDR3 size: 16 residues. Germline loops: CDR1 SGHNT, CDR2 YYREEE (reference sequence). In the original analysis: The assay estimated nucleated cells by amplifying reference gene primers. TCRdb's table, derived via immunoSEQ multiplex PCR, lists solely in-frame clones and lacks some. That table supplies the V and J calls and clone size; D and trimming were determined from the DNA. Of 100,000 to 150,000 clones detected, just under 80% appear once; the ten largest clones hold around a quarter.

Input material: peripheral blood. The TCR comes from a human donor in a cohort sampled during active COVID-19. The genes are TRBV5-4 and TRBJ2-5, with D perhaps matching TRBD1 (6 bases). Here the CDR3 reads CASSLGPGQMQETQYF. CDR3 sequence (DNA): TGTGCCAGCAGCTTGGGTCCAGGACAGATGCAAGAGACCCAGTACTTC. Using reference TRBV5-4 and TRBJ2-5 for the parts outside the CDR3, the full variable domain is ETGVTQSPTHLIKTRGQQVTLRCSSQSGHNTVSWYQQALGQGPQFIFQYYREEENGRGNFPPRFSGLQFPNYSSELNVNALELDDSALYLCASSLGPGQMQETQYFGPGTRLLVL.